This TCR beta chain was obtained from a study of shared clonotypes between healthy human individuals. Turning to the study itself: Aged 18 to 49, the donors were a couple of women and a few men.

Ten immunoSEQ deep assay plates held the unsorted PBMC DNA. Produced via immunoSEQ multiplex PCR; TCRdb's table is partial and in-frame only. Altogether around 500,000 clones are present, 70% to 80% being singletons, with the ten largest covering around 13%. This CDR3 contains 15 residues. Germline V gene lookup returns CDR1 LNHNV and CDR2 YYDKDF (reference sequence). The V segment lost 1 base and the J segment 6 bases; nucleotides outside the gene matches: 7. Sample: PBMCs. The chain combines TRBV15 with TRBJ1-2; 8 bases map to TRBD1. The sequence was collected from a woman in her thirties or forties in good health. Some clones in this sample may be carry-over from other donors' samples. The CDR3 is CATSRAFDRGDGYTF. The CDR3 nucleotides are TGTGCCACCAGCAGAGCATTCGACAGGGGTGATGGCTACACCTTC.